This T cell receptor (beta chain) came from a study of T cell clonality in common variable immunodeficiency. In this sample, this clone turned up many times. From the germline J gene comes the end of the CDR3, since the read stops 3 residues before it. Looked up from germline, CDR1 is DFQATT and CDR2 is SNEGSKA (reference sequence). V was clipped by 7 bases and J by 1 base; unmatched bases: 6. This CDR3 is built from 14 residues. Clones were sequenced by immunoSEQ multiplex PCR, and TCRdb holds only the in-frame ones, with some missing. The sample contains tens of thousands of clones, none of them singletons.

This rearrangement joins TRBV20-1 to TRBJ1-3, with 8 bases aligning to TRBD1. Specimen: peripheral blood mononuclear cells. This clonotype was sampled from a person aged 18 to 75 in good health. Incomplete CDR3 DNA: TGCAGTGTGCCCAGGACAGGGTCTGGAAACACC. It codes for CSVPRTGSGNT. Given in full, the CDR3 is CSVPRTGSGNTIYF.